Presented here are 10 T cell receptor beta chains from one specimen sequenced in a study of blood T cells in healthy people across ages. Primers used in a second PCR of about 7 to 12 cycles were a sample-barcoded 5' primer and a J-beta primer mix. TCRdb used MiXCR to reprocess the 5' RACE reads, holding one entry per CDR3 protein. Among roughly 900,000 distinct CDR3 sequences listed, about 28% were seen once. The sample consisted of blood. These receptors came from a woman older than 75 in good health.

This clonotype was detected many times. This chain links TRBV12-3 or TRBV12-4 with TRBJ2-4; possible D gene TRBD2, 7 bases. Trimming pared 2 bases from V and 1 base from J, leaving 9 bases between. The CDR3 is 15 amino acids. CDR3 sequence reads: CASSLRGAAKNIQYF. CDR3 sequence (DNA): TGTGCCAGCAGTTTACGGGGGGCGGCCAAAAACATTCAGTACTTC.

There are many counts of this clonotype. The CDR3 sequence is CATSRTGQTYEQYF. In DNA form, the CDR3 reads TGTGCCACCAGCAGGACGGGGCAGACCTACGAGCAGTACTTC. This rearrangement joins TRBV15 to TRBJ2-7; D assignment may be TRBD1 or TRBD2 (5 bases each). The germline V and J ends were trimmed by 3 bases and 2 bases, with 11 bases remaining between them. The germline V gene encodes CDR1 LNHNV and CDR2 YYDKDF (reference sequence). The CDR3 consists of 14 residues.

This clonotype has at least ten counts. CDR3 sequence reads: CASSRPGQTNEQFF. As DNA, the CDR3 is TGTGCCAGCAGTCGCCCGGGACAGACTAATGAGCAGTTCTTC. The chain joins TRBV6-5 to TRBJ2-1; 7 bases line up with TRBD1. Germline V gives CDR1 MNHEY, CDR2 SVGAGI. V trimming: 5 bases; J trimming: 7 bases; junction bases outside the gene matches: 8. The CDR3 totals 14 residues.

Many counts were recorded for this clonotype. The chain uses TRBV5-1 and TRBJ2-1; the match to TRBD2 covers 8 bases. CDR1 and CDR2 from the germline V gene are SGHRS and YFSETQ. The CDR3 contains 14 residues. V gave up 3 bases and J gave up 5 bases; unmatched junction bases: 4. In DNA, the CDR3 is TGCGCCAGCAGCTCCGGGGGGGCTCACAATGAGCAGTTCTTC. It encodes CASSSGGAHNEQFF.

A note on this clonotype: Mismatch with germline at one junction end may stem from a read error. The rearrangement joins TRBV7-2 to TRBJ1-2; 7 positions agree with TRBD1. Germline V lookup: CDR1 SGHTA, CDR2 FQGNSA. This CDR3 spans 13 amino acids. The CDR3 coding sequence is TGTGCCAACAGCTTAGGACAGGCCTATGGCTACACCTTC. Its protein is CANSLGQAYGYTF.

This clonotype has a count of ten or more. In DNA form, the CDR3 reads TGTGCCAGCGCAACGGGGGGGCTTGGTGAGCAGTTCTTC. Residues: CASATGGLGEQFF. The chain uses TRBV7-7 and TRBJ2-1; 8 nucleotides match TRBD2. The CDR3 has 13 amino acids. Trimming took 8 bases from V and 9 from J; bases not matched to a gene: 9. Germline-derived CDR1 and CDR2 are SSHAT and FNYEAQ (reference sequence).

V is TRBV11-3 and J is TRBJ2-1, with 8 bases matching TRBD2. CDR1 and CDR2 (germline): SGHNT, YENEEA. CDR3 size: 17 residues. Trimming removed 3 bases from V and 7 bases from J; junction bases left unmatched: 14. The chain's CDR3 is CASSLGPGLGKANEQFF. Here the CDR3 DNA reads TGTGCCAGCAGCTTGGGGCCGGGACTAGGGAAGGCAAATGAGCAGTTCTTC.

This clonotype came up a few times. A much larger clone is a single base away; this may be a read error. The chain combines TRBV20-1 with TRBJ2-1, with D unresolved. The CDR3 sequence is 12 residues long. The germline V gene has CDR1 DFQATT and CDR2 SNEGSKA (reference sequence). The CDR3 region has the DNA TGCAGGGCTCCCCTGTCTAGGAATGAGCAGTTCTTC. It translates to CRAPLSRNEQFF.

In its sample, this clonotype was seen many times. The chain joins TRBV18 to TRBJ2-7, with TRBD1 matching over 8 bases. Trimming cost V 3 bases and J 4 bases; bases outside gene matches: 2. CDR3 length: 13 amino acids. Germline V gene lookup returns CDR1 KGHSH and CDR2 LQKENI. This chain's CDR3 is CASSPDRDYEQYF. For the CDR3, the DNA is TGTGCCAGCTCACCGGACAGGGATTACGAGCAGTACTTC.

This clonotype came up a few times. The chain employs TRBV20-1 and TRBJ2-5; D perhaps matches TRBD2 (6 bases). The V and J ends lost 0 bases and 11 bases respectively, with 25 bases between them. Looked up from germline, CDR1 is DFQATT and CDR2 is SNEGSKA (reference sequence). The length of the CDR3 is 16 residues. The CDR3 DNA reads TGCAGTGCTAGAGATCTACGCGGGGCAGGGTTGAATGAGCAGTACTTC. Its protein is CSARDLRGAGLNEQYF.